What follows are 14 T cell receptor beta chains derived from one specimen sequenced in a study of metastatic and nonmetastatic thyroid tumors. TCRdb re-called clones from the PCR reads using MiXCR. The sample carries about 15,000 clones, approximately 30% recorded once. Thyroid surgery was performed in patients who had received no treatment beforehand. Sequencing was done on a sample of tumor tissue. The receptors were sampled from a male donor with papillary thyroid cancer or a benign thyroid nodule (not recorded which). Some clones in this sample may be carry-over from other donors' samples.

Comments on this clone: A junction end diverges from the germline sequence, so it may reflect a read error. The chain links TRBV3-1 to TRBJ1-2, with no clear D. CDR1 is LGHDT and CDR2 is YNNKEL in the germline V gene (reference sequence). The CDR3 length is 14 residues. CDR3 loop: CAISQDHTGYGYTF. CDR3 DNA sequence: TGTGCCATCAGCCAAGATCACACGGGCTATGGGTACACCTTC.

This clone was observed at least ten times. This sample includes further DNA sequences coding for the same CDR3. The chain couples TRBV7-9 to TRBJ2-1, with 9 bases that match TRBD2. Germline V CDR1 and CDR2: SEHNR, FQNEAQ (reference sequence). Unmatched junction bases numbered 6, after V lost 2 bases and J lost 4 bases. This CDR3 is 16 amino acids long. CDR3 sequence (DNA): TGTGCCAGCAGCTTATCCCTAGCGGGGTCGTACAATGAGCAGTTCTTC. Protein product: CASSLSLAGSYNEQFF.

This chain links TRBV20-1 with TRBJ2-1; D possibly uses TRBD1 or TRBD2 (5 bases each). The CDR3 runs to 17 residues. Germline V gene data show CDR1 as DFQATT and CDR2 as SNEGSKA (reference sequence). V gave up 5 bases and J gave up 5 bases, with 25 bases separating them. The CDR3 DNA follows: TGCAGTGCTCGTTATACTGGGGACCCCAAATGGGACAATGAGCAGTTCTTC. Translation gives CSARYTGDPKWDNEQFF.

The V and J genes are TRBV12-3 or TRBV12-4 and TRBJ1-6; D unclear. The CDR3 is 12 amino acids. V lost 5 bases and J lost 7, with 6 bases in between. CDR3 residues: CASSLLNSPLHF. CDR3 in DNA: TGTGCCAGCAGTCTGTTAAATTCACCCCTCCACTTT.

This clone was picked up many times. This chain joins TRBV6-1 and TRBJ1-2; 7 bases fit TRBD1. The CDR3 length is 16 residues. J lost 2 bases, V lost 5 bases, and 11 bases had no gene match. CDR1 is MNHNS and CDR2 is SASEGT in the germline V gene. The CDR3 DNA follows: TGTGCCAGCAGTTCCCACCTACAGGGGACAAACTATGGCTACACCTTC. Translated: CASSSHLQGTNYGYTF.

The sample holds many counts of this clone. This chain uses TRBV5-1 with TRBJ1-1; the D gene is possibly TRBD1 (5 bases). V dropped 0 bases and J dropped 1 base, with 10 bases sitting between them. Germline loops: CDR1 SGHRS, CDR2 YFSETQ. CDR3 length: 15 residues. The CDR3 DNA reads as TGCGCCAGCAGCTTGGGCTATGGGGGGAACACTGAAGCTTTCTTT. Translating gives CASSLGYGGNTEAFF.

This clone was recorded at least ten times. This rearrangement joins TRBV7-9 to TRBJ2-7, with a tentative D call TRBD1 (7 bases). With 7 bases removed from V and 3 bases from J, the gap between germline ends came to 13 bases. The CDR3 covers 13 residues. CDR1 and CDR2 (germline): SEHNR, FQNEAQ (reference sequence). The CDR3 loop is CASTWGDSYEQYF. The CDR3 bases are TGTGCCAGCACCTGGGGGGACAGCTACGAGCAGTACTTC.

This clone showed up just a few times. The chain couples TRBV12-3 or TRBV12-4 to TRBJ2-3; D call uncertain. Trimming took off 11 bases at V and 10 bases at J, with 16 bases between the two ends. The CDR3 has 11 residues. The CDR3 region is CAGWGSIAQYF. The CDR3 DNA follows: TGTGCCGGCTGGGGTTCAATAGCGCAGTATTTT.

This chain uses TRBV20-1 with TRBJ1-5; D gene ambiguous. V shed 6 bases and J shed 3 bases, with 12 bases lying between them. Germline loops: CDR1 DFQATT, CDR2 SNEGSKA (reference sequence). The CDR3 sequence is 13 residues long. The CDR3 nucleotides are TGCAGTGCCCAGGAGTGGGCCAATCAGCCCCAGCATTTT. Translation: CSAQEWANQPQHF.

This clone was seen repeatedly, ten times or more. CDR3 in DNA: TGTGCCAGCAGCGACCGACTAGCGGGGTGGGTCACGGATACGCAGTATTTT. The encoded protein is CASSDRLAGWVTDTQYF. V gene TRBV4-2 combines with J gene TRBJ2-3, with 11 bases matching TRBD2. The CDR3 has 17 residues. Unmatched junction bases numbered 13, after V lost 5 bases and J lost 6 bases. In germline, CDR1 is LGHNA, CDR2 YNFKEQ.

The V call is TRBV13, the J call TRBJ2-1, with D perhaps matching TRBD2 (5 bases). CDR1 PRHDT and CDR2 FYEKMQ come from the germline V gene (reference sequence). The length of the CDR3 is 14 residues. The germline V and J ends were trimmed by 5 bases and 4 bases, with 12 bases remaining between them. The CDR3, as DNA: TGTGCCAGCAGCCCACGGACTGGGTACAATGAGCAGTTCTTC. Its translation is CASSPRTGYNEQFF.

At least ten counts were recorded for this clone. The chain uses TRBV7-8 and TRBJ1-3; D uncertain. The CDR3 has 14 residues. CDR1 is SGHVS and CDR2 is FQNEAQ in the germline V gene. V was trimmed by 2 bases and J by 0 bases, leaving 5 bases between them. Written as DNA, the CDR3 is TGTGCCAGCAGCTTACGGGACTCTGGAAACACCATATATTTT. Encoded protein: CASSLRDSGNTIYF.

This clone was seen more than once but under ten times. This chain uses TRBV12-5 with TRBJ1-5; D is unresolved. Germline V lookup: CDR1 LGHNT, CDR2 FRNRAP. This CDR3 comprises 17 residues. Trimming shortened V by 0 bases and J by 1 base, and 13 bases separated the two germline ends. The CDR3, as DNA: TGTGCTAGTGGTTTGGTACTTTGGGGTGAGAGCAATCAGCCCCAGCATTTT. This translates into CASGLVLWGESNQPQHF. Filled out from reference TRBV12-5 and TRBJ1-5, the complete variable domain reads DARVTQTPRHKVTEMGQEVTMRCQPILGHNTVFWYRQTMMQGLELLAYFRNRAPLDDSGMPKDRFSAEMPDATLATLKIQPSEPRDSAVYFCASGLVLWGESNQPQHFGDGTRLSIL.

In this sample, this clone turned up a few times. The rearrangement joins TRBV6-2 or TRBV6-3 to TRBJ2-3; D may be TRBD1 or TRBD2 (5 bases each). The germline V and J ends were trimmed by 2 bases and 2 bases, with 8 bases remaining between them. The germline V gene encodes CDR1 MNHEY and CDR2 SVGEGT. The CDR3 runs 14 residues. The CDR3 protein is CASSYGGVTDTQYF. The DNA of the CDR3 is TGTGCCAGCAGTTACGGGGGAGTCACAGATACGCAGTATTTT.